The rows below give T cell receptor beta chains drawn from one sample of a study of blood T cell repertoires in COVID-19. This table comes from immunoSEQ multiplex PCR, and its TCRdb copy is limited to in-frame clones, with some not included. Found here are fewer than 250,000 clones, about 89% of them singletons; the top ten hold more than 5.5%. Specimen: peripheral blood. The receptors shown here come from a man aged 55-75 years who had recovered from COVID-19. Both conserved end residues are part of each CDR3. A D gene is named only where the DNA matches it firmly. Rows may omit the clone size; those that give it use once, few, many or a size class.

V: TRBV12-3/TRBV12-4
J: TRBJ2-2
size: .
D: .
CDR3: CASRGLDTGELFF
DNA: TGTGCCAGCAGGGGACTGGACACCGGGGAGCTGTTTTTT

V: TRBV5-1
J: TRBJ1-2
size: .
D: .
CDR3: CASSLDLFNYGYTF
DNA: TGCGCCAGCAGCTTGGATCTGTTTAACTATGGCTACACCTTC

V: TRBV2
J: TRBJ1-5
size: once
D: .
CDR3: CASSDGGVSNQPQHF
DNA: TGTGCCAGCAGCGATGGAGGGGTTAGCAATCAGCCCCAGCATTTT

V: TRBV18
J: TRBJ2-7
size: .
D: .
CDR3: CASSPNRENEQYF
DNA: TGTGCCAGCTCACCGAACAGGGAGAACGAGCAGTACTTC

V: TRBV3-1/TRBV3-2
J: TRBJ2-1
size: .
D: TRBD2
CDR3: CASSHSSGGAMNEQFF
DNA: TGTGCCAGCAGCCACTCTAGCGGGGGGGCCATGAATGAGCAGTTCTTC

V: TRBV27
J: TRBJ1-5
size: .
D: TRBD1
CDR3: CASSLAGGGQPQHF
DNA: TGTGCCAGCAGTTTGGCAGGGGGCGGCCAGCCCCAGCATTTT

V: TRBV18
J: TRBJ2-5
size: .
D: .
CDR3: CASSPAGQETQYF
DNA: TGTGCCAGCTCACCGGCAGGCCAAGAGACCCAGTACTTC

V: TRBV7-8
J: TRBJ1-5
size: .
D: TRBD1
CDR3: CASSQGQGSNSNQPQHF
DNA: TGTGCCAGCAGCCAGGGACAGGGTAGTAATAGCAATCAGCCCCAGCATTTT

V: TRBV7-6
J: TRBJ1-1
size: .
D: .
CDR3: CASSKPGSMNTEAFF
DNA: TGTGCCAGCAGCAAACCAGGGTCCATGAACACTGAAGCTTTCTTT

V: TRBV5-4
J: TRBJ1-3
size: .
D: .
CDR3: CASSPGGPVWGNTIYF
DNA: TGTGCCAGCAGCCCCGGGGGACCGGTATGGGGAAACACCATATATTTT

V: TRBV3-1/TRBV3-2
J: TRBJ1-5
size: .
D: .
CDR3: CASSQGIQYSNQPQHF
DNA: TGTGCCAGCAGCCAAGGGATACAGTATAGCAATCAGCCCCAGCATTTT

V: TRBV21-1
J: TRBJ1-2
size: .
D: .
CDR3: CASSPRPGGYGYTF
DNA: TGTGCCAGCAGCCCTAGACCAGGGGGCTATGGCTACACCTTC

V: TRBV19
J: TRBJ1-2
size: .
D: TRBD1
CDR3: CASSIDPGTGSGYTF
DNA: TGTGCCAGTAGTATCGATCCCGGGACAGGGAGTGGCTACACCTTC

V: TRBV2
J: TRBJ2-5
size: .
D: TRBD2
CDR3: CASKTSGVETQYF
DNA: TGTGCCAGCAAAACTAGCGGGGTAGAGACCCAGTACTTC

V: TRBV6-5
J: TRBJ1-5
size: once
D: .
CDR3: CASSSTVSNQPQHF
DNA: TGTGCCAGCAGTTCGACAGTCAGCAATCAGCCCCAGCATTTT

V: TRBV15
J: TRBJ1-5
size: .
D: .
CDR3: CATSIGTPDFPQHF
DNA: TGTGCCACCAGCATCGGGACACCCGATTTTCCCCAGCATTTT

V: TRBV14
J: TRBJ1-1
size: .
D: .
CDR3: CASSPRWGRGTEAFF
DNA: TGTGCCAGCAGCCCCCGTTGGGGAAGGGGAACTGAAGCTTTCTTT

V: TRBV9
J: TRBJ1-2
size: .
D: .
CDR3: CASSVAPIRRGTYGYTF
DNA: TGTGCCAGCAGCGTCGCGCCAATTCGAAGGGGGACCTATGGCTACACCTTC

V: TRBV18
J: TRBJ2-1
size: .
D: TRBD1
CDR3: CASSLGQGTLGEQFF
DNA: TGTGCCAGCTCACTCGGACAGGGTACCTTAGGTGAGCAGTTCTTC

V: TRBV19
J: TRBJ2-3
size: once
D: TRBD2
CDR3: CASRTSRSTDTQYF
DNA: TGTGCCAGTAGGACTAGCCGGAGCACAGATACGCAGTATTTT

V: TRBV6-6
J: TRBJ1-5
size: .
D: .
CDR3: CASSYSRDGQPQHF
DNA: TGTGCCAGCAGTTACTCGCGGGACGGACAGCCCCAGCATTTT

V: TRBV3-1/TRBV3-2
J: TRBJ2-2
size: .
D: TRBD2
CDR3: CASSRTGLAGVIGELFF
DNA: TGTGCCAGCAGCCGCACGGGACTAGCGGGAGTTATCGGGGAGCTGTTTTTT

V: TRBV2
J: TRBJ2-7
size: .
D: .
CDR3: CASSPRQSSYEQYF
DNA: TGTGCCAGCAGTCCCCGACAGAGCTCCTACGAGCAGTACTTC

V: TRBV3-1/TRBV3-2
J: TRBJ2-7
size: .
D: TRBD1
CDR3: CASSRQGASYEQYF
DNA: TGTGCCAGCAGTCGACAGGGGGCCTCCTACGAGCAGTACTTC

V: TRBV6-2/TRBV6-3
J: TRBJ2-2
size: .
D: TRBD2
CDR3: CASSRLAGVLANTGELFF
DNA: TGTGCCAGCAGCCGTCTAGCGGGGGTTCTCGCGAACACCGGGGAGCTGTTTTTT

V: TRBV29-1
J: TRBJ2-3
size: .
D: TRBD1
CDR3: CIPLGGTSTDTQYF
DNA: TGCATACCACTAGGGGGCACTAGCACAGATACGCAGTATTTT